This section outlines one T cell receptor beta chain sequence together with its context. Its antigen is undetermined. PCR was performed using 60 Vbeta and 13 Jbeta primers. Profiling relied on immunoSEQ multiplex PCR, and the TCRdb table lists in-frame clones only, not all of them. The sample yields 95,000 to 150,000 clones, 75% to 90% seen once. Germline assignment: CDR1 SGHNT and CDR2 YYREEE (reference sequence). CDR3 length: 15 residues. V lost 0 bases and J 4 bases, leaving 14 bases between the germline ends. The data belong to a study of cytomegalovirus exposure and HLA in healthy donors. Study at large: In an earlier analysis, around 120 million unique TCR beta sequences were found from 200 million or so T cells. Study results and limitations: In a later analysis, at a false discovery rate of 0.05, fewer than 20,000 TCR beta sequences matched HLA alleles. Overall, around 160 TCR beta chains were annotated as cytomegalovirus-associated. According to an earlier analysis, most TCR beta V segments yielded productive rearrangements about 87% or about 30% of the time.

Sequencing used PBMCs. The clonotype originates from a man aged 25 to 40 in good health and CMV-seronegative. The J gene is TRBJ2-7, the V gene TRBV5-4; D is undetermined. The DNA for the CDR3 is TGTGCCAGCAGCTTGGCCGTGACTGAGACGTACGAGCAGTACTTC. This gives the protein CASSLAVTETYEQYF.